The 30 T cell receptor beta chains in this list originate from one sample, sequenced in a study of siplizumab effects on memory and regulatory T cells. Method: immunoSEQ multiplex PCR; TCRdb's copy keeps in-frame clones and lacks some. The table lists roughly 56,000 clones, more than 85% of them singletons. Sequenced sample: CD8+ T cells sorted from blood. The receptors were sampled from a human donor in good health.

The chain combines TRBV9 with TRBJ2-3; perhaps D is TRBD1 or TRBD2 (5 bases each). The CDR3 contains 14 residues. Trimming left V 4 bases short and J 5 bases short, with 14 bases between. The germline gives CDR1 SGDLS, CDR2 YYNGEE. The DNA for the CDR3 is TGTGCCAGCAGCACCCTGGGGGAGAAAGATACGCAGTATTTT. Protein sequence: CASSTLGEKDTQYF.

The chain recombines TRBV7-9 with TRBJ2-1, with 9 bases that match TRBD1. This CDR3 has 16 amino acids. The germline V gene encodes CDR1 SEHNR and CDR2 FQNEAQ (reference sequence). J lost 8 bases, V lost 5 bases, and 13 bases had no gene match. The chain's CDR3 is CASSPRRDRDSHEQFF. The CDR3 coding sequence is TGTGCCAGCAGCCCCCGAAGGGACAGGGACTCGCATGAGCAGTTCTTC.

The chain recombines TRBV5-1 with TRBJ2-7; possible D gene TRBD1, 6 bases. CDR1 is SGHRS, CDR2 YFSETQ, per germline. The CDR3 totals 13 residues. The V and J ends lost 9 bases and 3 bases respectively, with 16 bases between them. The DNA of the CDR3 is TGCGCCACTCCCATGGGGGACATCTACGAGCAGTACTTC. Protein product: CATPMGDIYEQYF.

The chain links TRBV5-1 to TRBJ2-2, with 13 bases identical to TRBD2. Trimming removed 5 bases from V and 2 bases from J; junction bases left unmatched: 3. The germline gives CDR1 SGHRS, CDR2 YFSETQ. The CDR3 consists of 16 residues. CDR3 coding DNA: TGCGCCAGCAGATGGACTAGCGGGGGAAACACCGGGGAGCTGTTTTTT. This codes for CASRWTSGGNTGELFF.

This CDR3 is CASSVNGGYEQYF. CDR3 nucleotides: TGTGCCAGCAGTGTTAACGGAGGCTACGAGCAGTACTTC. V and J are TRBV2 and TRBJ2-7, with D possibly matching TRBD2 (5 bases). Trimming removed 4 bases from V and 3 bases from J, with 10 bases in between. Germline values: CDR1 SNHLY, CDR2 FYNNEI. The CDR3 is made up of 13 amino acids.

In nucleotides, the CDR3 is TGTGCCAGCGCTGGGGGGTATCCCTACGAGCAGTACTTC. This gives the protein CASAGGYPYEQYF. This chain uses TRBV19 with TRBJ2-7, with D possibly matching TRBD2 (6 bases). Trimming removed 9 bases at V and 2 bases at J, with 14 bases between. Germline loops: CDR1 LNHDA, CDR2 SQIVND (reference sequence). There are 13 residues in the CDR3.

The V gene is TRBV4-3, the J gene TRBJ1-1; D unresolved. The germline V and J ends were trimmed by 4 bases and 4 bases, with 13 bases remaining between them. The CDR3 is 14 residues long. Germline V CDR1 and CDR2: LGHNA, YSLEER. This chain's CDR3 is CASSPEGLPTEAFF. In DNA, the CDR3 is TGCGCCAGCAGCCCCGAGGGTCTACCCACTGAAGCTTTCTTT.

The gene calls are TRBV19 and TRBJ2-2; 12 bases are a match to TRBD2. Germline values: CDR1 LNHDA, CDR2 SQIVND (reference sequence). The CDR3 loop spans 16 amino acids. With 8 bases clipped from V and 5 bases from J, the junction kept 9 bases outside the gene matches. CDR3 amino acids: CASLLAGGLGTGELFF. In DNA, the CDR3 is TGTGCCAGTCTTCTAGCGGGAGGGCTTGGTACCGGGGAGCTGTTTTTT. The full variable domain, rest sourced from reference TRBV19 and TRBJ2-2, is DGGITQSPKYLFRKEGQNVTLSCEQNLNHDAMYWYRQDPGQGLRLIYYSQIVNDFQKGDIAEGYSVSREKKESFPLTVTSAQKNPTAFYLCASLLAGGLGTGELFFGEGSRLTVL.

The chain uses TRBV25-1 and TRBJ2-7; D unclear. The V end was cut by 1 base, the J end by 7 bases, with 5 bases between. The CDR3 runs 11 residues. Per the germline V gene, CDR1 is MGHDK and CDR2 is SYGVNS. CDR3 amino acids: CASSELEEQYF. In DNA, the CDR3 is TGTGCCAGCAGTGAATTGGAGGAGCAGTACTTC.

The chain links TRBV6-5 to TRBJ2-7, with D possibly called TRBD1 or TRBD2 (7 bases each). The germline V gene has CDR1 MNHEY and CDR2 SVGAGI. Trimming shortened V by 6 bases and J by 2 bases, and 17 bases separated the two germline ends. The CDR3 runs to 15 residues. DNA for the CDR3: TGTGCCAGCAGACTTGCAGGGGGGGAAACCTACGAGCAGTACTTC. Protein product: CASRLAGGETYEQYF.

V usage is TRBV10-3 and J usage is TRBJ2-2, with TRBD2 matching 7 bases. The CDR3 spans 14 residues. Germline V gives CDR1 ENHRY, CDR2 SYGVKD. The V gene end was trimmed by 2 bases and the J gene end by 7 bases; junction bases not matched to a gene: 4. The CDR3 sequence is CAISEGLVSGELFF. The CDR3 region has the DNA TGTGCCATCAGTGAGGGACTAGTGAGCGGGGAGCTGTTTTTT.

V and J are TRBV6-5 and TRBJ2-3, with D perhaps TRBD2 (6 bases). This CDR3 has 11 residues. V was cut by 10 bases and J by 6 bases, with 11 bases left in between. Per germline, CDR1 MNHEY and CDR2 SVGAGI. CDR3 region: CATLGRDTQYF. The CDR3 nucleotides are TGTGCCACCCTGGGGAGGGATACGCAGTATTTT.

This clone was observed once. CDR3 DNA sequence: TGCAGCGTTGTGGGACTAGCGGGAGTAGGGAGCTCCTACAATGAGCAGTTCTTC. This gives the protein CSVVGLAGVGSSYNEQFF. The J gene is TRBJ2-1, the V gene TRBV29-1; 14 bases align to TRBD2. CDR3 length: 18 residues. Germline CDR1 SQVTM, CDR2 ANQGSEA. With V trimmed by 4 bases and J by 0 bases, 8 bases remained unmatched.

This rearrangement joins TRBV6-5 to TRBJ2-1; tentative D call: TRBD1 (6 bases). The CDR3 sequence is 15 residues long. With 0 bases removed from V and 5 bases from J, the gap between germline ends came to 11 bases. Germline V lookup: CDR1 MNHEY, CDR2 SVGAGI. The CDR3 DNA follows: TGTGCCAGCAGTTACTCGAATGGGGGCCACAATGAGCAGTTCTTC. Its translation is CASSYSNGGHNEQFF.

J is TRBJ2-7 and V is TRBV6-1, with D hard to call. V was clipped by 5 bases and J by 5 bases, with 19 bases between them. The CDR3 is made up of 15 amino acids. CDR1 and CDR2 (germline): MNHNS, SASEGT. The CDR3 here is CASSHSLVPVHEQYF. The CDR3 DNA reads as TGTGCCAGCAGTCACAGTCTAGTACCCGTCCACGAGCAGTACTTC.

V and J are TRBV6-5 and TRBJ2-7; 9 nucleotides match TRBD2. The V segment lost 5 bases and the J segment 2 bases; nucleotides outside the gene matches: 7. CDR3 size: 15 residues. CDR1 is MNHEY, CDR2 SVGAGI, per germline. CDR3 region: CASSPLAGTAYEQYF. CDR3 sequence (DNA): TGTGCCAGCAGTCCCCTAGCGGGGACCGCCTACGAGCAGTACTTC.

The chain combines TRBV2 with TRBJ1-1, with no clear D. Per the germline V gene, CDR1 is SNHLY and CDR2 is FYNNEI. Between the trimmed V and J ends, which lost 3 bases and 6 bases, there was a span of 11 bases. The CDR3 extends over 13 amino acids. The CDR3: CASSDLSWPEAFF. For the CDR3, the DNA is TGTGCCAGCAGTGATTTGAGCTGGCCTGAAGCTTTCTTT.

The chain uses TRBV4-3 and TRBJ1-3; D call uncertain. The CDR3 runs to 16 residues. Germline values: CDR1 LGHNA, CDR2 YSLEER. The germline V and J ends were trimmed by 0 bases and 7 bases, with 16 bases remaining between them. CDR3 sequence: CASSQDLNSLWNTIYF. The CDR3 bases are TGCGCCAGCAGCCAAGATCTGAACAGTTTGTGGAACACCATATATTTT.

The genes are TRBV9 and TRBJ1-1; D gene uncertain. CDR1 and CDR2 from the germline V gene are SGDLS and YYNGEE. Trimming removed 1 base at V and 0 bases at J, with 4 bases between. The CDR3 totals 13 residues. The CDR3 loop is CASSVSMNTEAFF. CDR3 coding DNA: TGTGCCAGCAGCGTATCTATGAACACTGAAGCTTTCTTT. The full variable domain, completed using reference TRBV9 and TRBJ1-1, is DSGVTQTPKHLITATGQRVTLRCSPRSGDLSVYWYQQSLDQGLQFLIQYYNGEERAKGNILERFSAQQFPDLHSELNLSSLELGDSALYFCASSVSMNTEAFFGQGTRLTVV.

The V and J genes are TRBV7-9 and TRBJ2-1, with D perhaps matching TRBD1 or TRBD2 (5 bases each). This CDR3 is built from 16 residues. V lost 5 bases, J lost 4 bases, and 18 bases lay in between. Germline CDR1 reads SEHNR; CDR2 reads FQNEAQ (reference sequence). The CDR3 DNA sequence: TGTGCCAGCAGCCCCAATACGTGGGGACGGTACAATGAGCAGTTCTTC. Translated: CASSPNTWGRYNEQFF.

The chain has TRBV7-2 and TRBJ2-7; 10 nucleotides line up with TRBD2. V was clipped by 1 base and J by 5 bases; unmatched bases: 8. The V gene's germline CDR1 is SGHTA and CDR2 FQGNSA. The CDR3 has 16 amino acids. The CDR3 DNA reads as TGTGCCAGCAGCTTAGATTCTAGCGGGAGTCAAGACGAGCAGTACTTC. It is translated as CASSLDSSGSQDEQYF.

The gene calls are TRBV28 and TRBJ2-7, with 7 bases matching TRBD1. The V segment lost 5 bases and the J segment 4 bases; nucleotides outside the gene matches: 14. The CDR3 loop spans 16 amino acids. Looked up from germline, CDR1 is MDHEN and CDR2 is SYDVKM. This chain's CDR3 is CASSPLDRPLGYEQYF. DNA of the CDR3: TGTGCCAGCAGTCCCCTGGACAGGCCTCTGGGGTACGAGCAGTACTTC.

Written as DNA, the CDR3 is TGTGCCAGCAGACGAACAGATACGCAGTATTTT. Protein sequence: CASRRTDTQYF. The V gene is TRBV28, the J gene TRBJ2-3; D is uncertain. Germline V lookup: CDR1 MDHEN, CDR2 SYDVKM. The CDR3 runs 11 residues. Trimming left V 6 bases short and J 3 bases short, with 4 bases between.

The chain is built from TRBV21-1 and TRBJ1-5. TRBV21-1 is labeled a pseudogene. The CDR3 loop spans 18 amino acids. The chain's CDR3 is CAASPATGGRGGNQPQHF. The CDR3 DNA reads TGTGCCGCCAGCCCCGCGACAGGCGGTCGCGGGGGCAATCAGCCCCAGCATTTT.

The V and J genes are TRBV10-2 and TRBJ1-5; possible D gene TRBD1, 5 bases. The V end was cut by 4 bases, the J end by 1 base, with 8 bases between. The CDR3 spans 14 residues. Germline lookup yields CDR1 WSHSY and CDR2 SAAADI. CDR3 in DNA: TGCGCCAGCAGTGCTCGGGGGAGCAATCAGCCCCAGCATTTT. Encoded protein: CASSARGSNQPQHF.

The V and J genes are TRBV5-1 and TRBJ1-1, with TRBD1 identical over 7 bases. Germline values: CDR1 SGHRS, CDR2 YFSETQ. The CDR3 runs to 15 residues. J lost 0 bases, V lost 4 bases, and 6 bases had no gene match. The chain's CDR3 is CASSIDRDLNTEAFF. The CDR3 nucleotides read TGCGCCAGCAGCATCGACAGGGACCTGAACACTGAAGCTTTCTTT.

A single count supports this clone. The chain links TRBV9 to TRBJ2-2, with D possibly TRBD1 on 5 matching bases. The CDR3 has 13 amino acids. V was clipped by 1 base and J by 4 bases, with 5 bases between them. Germline V gives CDR1 SGDLS, CDR2 YYNGEE. The CDR3 coding sequence is TGTGCCAGCAGCGTAACAGGCACCGGGGAGCTGTTTTTT. It codes for CASSVTGTGELFF.

The rearrangement links TRBV18 to TRBJ2-3, with D possibly called TRBD1 or TRBD2 (5 bases each). CDR1 and CDR2 (germline): KGHSH, LQKENI. The CDR3 is 14 amino acids. V was cut by 3 bases and J by 6 bases, with 13 bases left in between. CDR3 loop: CASSPTGAGDTQYF. The CDR3 nucleotides are TGTGCCAGCTCACCCACCGGGGCTGGGGATACGCAGTATTTT.

This chain links TRBV4-1 with TRBJ2-1; 7 bases match TRBD1. The CDR3 consists of 15 residues. The germline gives CDR1 MGHRA, CDR2 YSYEKL. V shed 4 bases and J 4 bases; nucleotides not matched to a gene: 7. The CDR3 sequence: CASSLFGTDYNEQFF. The CDR3, as DNA: TGCGCCAGCAGCCTTTTTGGGACAGATTACAATGAGCAGTTCTTC.

V usage is TRBV5-6 and J usage is TRBJ1-2; no reliable D call. Germline V lookup: CDR1 SGHDT, CDR2 YYEEEE. Trimming cost V 0 bases and J 3 bases, with 9 bases left between them. The length of the CDR3 is 14 residues. CDR3 DNA: TGTGCCAGCAGCTTGGAACTCCGTTACTATGGCTACACCTTC. It translates to CASSLELRYYGYTF.